Listed below are T cell receptor beta chains from one sample, sequenced in a study of control samples from healthy donors and cancer patients. Some clones are missing from TCRdb's copy, which holds only in-frame ones; the method was immunoSEQ multiplex PCR. Of some 120,000 clones listed, 85% to 95% are singletons. The sequenced material came from PBMCs. All receptors derive from a man aged 50-60 years with head and neck cancer. Both conserved end residues are part of each CDR3. D genes are given only for firm matches. Some rows have no size entry. The others give once, few or many, or a class for an expanded clone.

.	TRBV20-1	TRBJ2-5	11	.	CSARAGETQYF	TGCAGTGCTAGAGCGGGAGAGACCCAGTACTTC
.	TRBV19	TRBJ1-2	15	.	CASSTRGGFNYGYTF	TGTGCCAGTAGTACGAGGGGGGGCTTCAACTATGGCTACACCTTC
.	TRBV4-3	TRBJ1-6	16	.	CASSQDGRGRNSPLHF	TGCGCCAGCAGCCAAGATGGGCGGGGAAGAAATTCACCCCTCCACTTT
once	TRBV5-1	TRBJ2-3	14	.	CASSWTASTDTQYF	TGCGCCAGCAGTTGGACAGCTAGCACAGATACGCAGTATTTT
.	TRBV6-1	TRBJ1-2	17	.	CASSEMGGGLRVYGYTF	TGTGCCAGCAGTGAAATGGGGGGCGGCCTAAGGGTGTATGGCTACACCTTC
.	TRBV10-3	TRBJ1-1	12	.	CASGQSGTEAFF	TGTGCCTCTGGGCAATCGGGCACTGAAGCTTTCTTT
.	TRBV29-1	TRBJ1-1	12	.	CSTRRTNTEAFF	TGCAGCACCCGGCGCACGAACACTGAAGCTTTCTTT
few	TRBV28	TRBJ1-2	12	.	CASSQRNYGYTF	TGTGCCAGCAGCCAACGGAACTATGGCTACACCTTC
.	TRBV7-2	TRBJ2-7	15	.	CASSLAQGAREEQYF	TGTGCCAGCAGCTTAGCTCAGGGGGCGCGGGAGGAGCAGTACTTC
.	TRBV4-2	TRBJ1-1	15	.	CASSQERLQPFEAFF	TGTGCCAGCAGCCAAGAGAGGTTGCAACCCTTTGAAGCTTTCTTT
once	TRBV28	TRBJ1-2	15	.	CASSPSSKGSYGYTF	TGTGCCAGCAGTCCCTCGTCCAAGGGAAGTTATGGCTACACCTTC
.	TRBV7-2	TRBJ1-3	15	TRBD1	CASSRDRVTGNTIYF	TGTGCCAGCAGCAGGGACAGGGTGACGGGAAACACCATATATTTT